A selection of T cell receptor beta chains follows, all from one sample in a study of cytomegalovirus exposure and HLA in healthy donors. TCRdb's table, derived via immunoSEQ multiplex PCR, lists solely in-frame clones and lacks some. Of 200,000 to 250,000 clones listed, roughly 70% were seen once; the top ten hold 1.8%. Source material: PBMCs. These receptors were collected from a woman younger than 45 in good health and CMV-seronegative. CDR3s include the opening cysteine and the closing phenylalanine or tryptophan. A D gene is named only where the DNA matches it firmly. Expanded clones get a size class; other rows say once, few or many, or leave the size out.

>15|few|TRBV6-5|TRBJ2-7|TRBD2
TGTGCCAGCAGTTACGGTAGCGGGGGCTCCTACGAGCAGTACTTC
CASSYGSGGSYEQYF
>13|-|TRBV7-9|TRBJ1-6|-
TGTGCCAGCAGCCGATCTACAGGGACTAAGACCCACTTT
CASSRSTGTKTHF
>15|once|TRBV19|TRBJ2-1|TRBD2
TGTGCCAGTAGTCAAACCGCGGGGGGGCCCAATGAGCAGTTCTTC
CASSQTAGGPNEQFF
>15|few|TRBV2|TRBJ2-3|-
TGTGCCAGCAGAGCCAGGGGCCTAGCCGTGGATACGCAGTATTTT
CASRARGLAVDTQYF
>15|-|TRBV27|TRBJ2-7|TRBD1
TGTGCCAGCAGTTCGCCTGGACAGGGATCCTACGAGCAGTACTTC
CASSSPGQGSYEQYF
>12|-|TRBV9|TRBJ2-2|-
TGTGCCAGCAGCGCTATAACCGGGGAGCTGTTTTTT
CASSAITGELFF
>13|few|TRBV27|TRBJ1-1|TRBD1
TGTGCCAGCAGTTACAGGGGGCACACTGAAGCTTTCTTT
CASSYRGHTEAFF
>12|-|TRBV18|TRBJ2-7|-
TGTGCCAGCTCATCTATTCTCGACGAGCAGTACTTC
CASSSILDEQYF
>11|few|TRBV4-2|TRBJ1-2|TRBD1
TGTGCCAGCAGCCGACAGGGTGGCTACACCTTC
CASSRQGGYTF
>11|few|TRBV11-2|TRBJ2-1|-
TGTGCCAGCAGCTCGACTAGAGAGCAGTTCTTC
CASSSTREQFF
>13|-|TRBV19|TRBJ1-6|-
TGTGCCAGTAGCGCGGGGAGGGCTTCACCCCTCCACTTT
CASSAGRASPLHF
>16|-|TRBV11-2|TRBJ1-1|-
TGTGCCAGCAGCTCTTCCCCCAGGACGGGGGACACTGAAGCTTTCTTT
CASSSSPRTGDTEAFF
>12|-|TRBV7-9|TRBJ1-1|TRBD1
TGTGCCAGCAGCCCGATGGACAGGGGAGCTTTCTTT
CASSPMDRGAFF
>13|few|TRBV6-1|TRBJ2-7|-
TGTGCCAGCAACCCAGGGTTCTCCTACGAGCAGTACTTC
CASNPGFSYEQYF
>13|-|TRBV4-2|TRBJ1-2|-
TGTGCCAGCAGCCAAGTTCAGATCTATGGCTACACCTTC
CASSQVQIYGYTF
>14|once|TRBV10-2|TRBJ2-7|TRBD2
TGCGCCAGCAGTGTAGAACTAGCGGCCTACGAGCAGTACTTC
CASSVELAAYEQYF
>17|-|TRBV7-8|TRBJ1-6|-
TGTGCCAGCAGACCCGGGCCAGGTCCGGGGAGAGGGTCACCCCTCCACTTT
CASRPGPGPGRGSPLHF
>14|-|TRBV6-6|TRBJ2-1|-
TGTGCCAGCAGGGGAGTTGGCCCGTACAATGAGCAGTTCTTC
CASRGVGPYNEQFF
>13|-|TRBV5-6|TRBJ2-1|TRBD2
TGTGCCAGCAGCTATAGACTAGCTCGTGAGCAGTTCTTC
CASSYRLAREQFF
>16|-|TRBV16|TRBJ1-2|-
TGTGCCAGCAGCAGTACCCCGCGGGGTGAGGGCTATGGCTACACCTTC
CASSSTPRGEGYGYTF
>16|-|TRBV5-4|TRBJ2-7|-
TGTGCCAGCAGCCGAACAGGGTTAGTACGGGGATACGAGCAGTACTTC
CASSRTGLVRGYEQYF
>13|-|TRBV6-1|TRBJ1-1|-
TGTGCCAGCAGGTCGACAGTGAACACTGAAGCTTTCTTT
CASRSTVNTEAFF
>14|-|TRBV9|TRBJ1-2|-
TGTGCCAGCAGCGTAGGTGGGCAGAACTATGGCTACACCTTC
CASSVGGQNYGYTF
>16|-|TRBV18|TRBJ1-4|-
TGTGCCAGCTCCCGGCGACAACAAGCGGAGAATGAAAAACTGTTTTTT
CASSRRQQAENEKLFF
>15|-|TRBV6-1|TRBJ1-1|-
TGTGCCAGCAGTGATCCACTCGGGCGGGGGACTGAAGCTTTCTTT
CASSDPLGRGTEAFF
>14|-|TRBV7-9|TRBJ2-5|-
TGTGCCAGCAGCTTGGCAGGGTTGGTGGAGACCCAGTACTTC
CASSLAGLVETQYF
>17|-|TRBV7-2|TRBJ1-4|-
TGTGCCAGCAGCTTAGATCTTGAGACAGCAACTAATGAAAAACTGTTTTTT
CASSLDLETATNEKLFF
>13|few|TRBV7-9|TRBJ2-7|-
TGTGCCAGCAGCCGAGGTAGTTCCTACGAGCAGTACTTC
CASSRGSSYEQYF
>15|-|TRBV29-1|TRBJ1-2|TRBD1
TGCAGCGCCGCCGGGACAGTACCTCCTACAGAAGGCTACACCTTC
CSAAGTVPPTEGYTF
>14|-|TRBV27|TRBJ1-2|TRBD1
TGTGCCAGCAGTTTAAGACAGGGGAGGTATGGCTACACCTTC
CASSLRQGRYGYTF
>15|-|TRBV7-9|TRBJ2-7|-
TGTGCCAGCAGCTTAGTCGGGTACTCAACCTACGAGCAGTACTTC
CASSLVGYSTYEQYF
>15|-|TRBV27|TRBJ1-1|-
TGTGCCAGCAGTTTATCGGCCAGGGTGGGCACTGAAGCTTTCTTT
CASSLSARVGTEAFF
>16|-|TRBV7-9|TRBJ2-7|TRBD1
TGTGCCAGCAGCTTTAGGACGACAGGGAGCTCCTACGAGCAGTACTTC
CASSFRTTGSSYEQYF
>15|-|TRBV10-1|TRBJ1-4|-
TGCGCCAGCAGCAACGGCCAGGCCGGTAATGAAAAACTGTTTTTT
CASSNGQAGNEKLFF
>15|-|TRBV19|TRBJ2-3|TRBD2
TGTGCCAGTACTCCACTAGCGGGTCTCACAGATACGCAGTATTTT
CASTPLAGLTDTQYF
>14|-|TRBV5-4|TRBJ1-1|-
TGTGCCAGCAGCTTGACAGGGCGCGGCACTGAAGCTTTCTTT
CASSLTGRGTEAFF
>14|-|TRBV29-1|TRBJ2-7|TRBD2
TGCAGCGTTGCCAAGGCGGGAGGTGGCTACGAGCAGTACTTC
CSVAKAGGGYEQYF
>13|-|TRBV5-4|TRBJ1-2|TRBD1
TGTGCCAGCAGCCCGACAGGGGACTATGGCTACACCTTC
CASSPTGDYGYTF
>14|once|TRBV7-7|TRBJ2-5|-
TGTGCTAGCAGCTTAGGGCCAGTCCAAGAGACCCAGTACTTC
CASSLGPVQETQYF
>14|few|TRBV19|TRBJ2-5|TRBD1
TGTGCCAGTAGTCTTGGACAGGGCCAAGAGACCCAGTACTTC
CASSLGQGQETQYF
>12|-|TRBV14|TRBJ1-2|-
TGTGCCAGCAGCCCCGACAGATATGGCTACACCTTC
CASSPDRYGYTF
>14|-|TRBV9|TRBJ1-5|TRBD1
TGTGCCAGCAGCCCCCAGGGGGCAGGTCAGCCCCAGCATTTT
CASSPQGAGQPQHF
>16|-|TRBV15|TRBJ2-5|TRBD2
TGTGCCACCAGCAGTGCTACTAGCGGGGGGCAAGAGACCCAGTACTTC
CATSSATSGGQETQYF
>15|-|TRBV5-1|TRBJ2-3|-
TGCGCCAGCAGCTTGTTCGACACTAGCACAGATACGCAGTATTTT
CASSLFDTSTDTQYF
>14|once|TRBV5-4|TRBJ1-2|TRBD1
TGTGCCAGCAGCACGGGACAGGGTACCTATGGCTACACCTTC
CASSTGQGTYGYTF
>16|-|TRBV5-1|TRBJ2-2|TRBD2
TGCGCCAGCAGCTTGGCCAGCGGGGGCCCAGCCGGGGAGCTGTTTTTT
CASSLASGGPAGELFF
>12|-|TRBV18|TRBJ1-1|-
TGTGCCAGCTCACCACTCGGCACTGAAGCTTTCTTT
CASSPLGTEAFF
>14|-|TRBV6-1|TRBJ2-3|TRBD2
TGTGCCAGCAGTCTCCTAGCGGGGACCGATACGCAGTATTTT
CASSLLAGTDTQYF
>14|-|TRBV9|TRBJ2-1|-
TGTGCCAGCAGCCCCCTCCGGCGGGTCGATGAGCAGTTCTTC
CASSPLRRVDEQFF
>14|-|TRBV25-1|TRBJ2-5|TRBD2
TGTGCCAGCAGTGTCGGACTAGCAGAAGAGACCCAGTACTTC
CASSVGLAEETQYF
>13|-|TRBV30|TRBJ2-3|-
TGTGCCTGGAATACCGGTAGCACAGATACGCAGTATTTT
CAWNTGSTDTQYF
>15|-|TRBV5-5|TRBJ2-7|TRBD2
TGTGCCAGCAGCCCGCGCCAGCGGGGAGTCTACGAGCAGTACTTC
CASSPRQRGVYEQYF
>11|-|TRBV6-5|TRBJ2-7|-
TGTGCCAGCACCAGTTCCTACGAGCAGTACTTC
CASTSSYEQYF
>11|-|TRBV6-5|TRBJ2-1|-
TGTGCCAGCAGTCAGTCCAATGAGCAGTTCTTC
CASSQSNEQFF
>15|-|TRBV7-9|TRBJ1-5|-
TGTGCCAGCAGCTTAGGAGTCGGGGGCAATCAGCCCCAGCATTTT
CASSLGVGGNQPQHF
>14|once|TRBV5-1|TRBJ1-4|-
TGCGCCAGCAGCTTCCAGGGTCACAATGAAAAACTGTTTTTT
CASSFQGHNEKLFF
>13|-|TRBV19|TRBJ2-7|-
TGTGCCAGTAGCATCAACAGGATTTACGAGCAGTACTTC
CASSINRIYEQYF
>14|-|TRBV19|TRBJ2-1|TRBD2
TGTGCCAGTAGCCCCGGACTAGTAGGGAATGAGCAGTTCTTC
CASSPGLVGNEQFF
>14|few|TRBV2|TRBJ1-2|-
TGTGCCAGCAGTGAGGGCCAGACAAACTATGGCTACACCTTC
CASSEGQTNYGYTF
>13|-|TRBV30|TRBJ1-6|TRBD1
TGTGCCTGGAGTTTCGACAGGGACTCACCCCTCCACTTT
CAWSFDRDSPLHF